The 14 T cell receptor beta chains listed next were all sequenced from one sample in a study of T-cell reconstitution after alpha-beta-depleted transplantation in children. Unique molecular identifiers featured in how the TCRbeta library was prepared. TCRdb reanalysed the PCR reads using MiXCR and keeps one entry per CDR3 protein. This repertoire shows fewer than 1 million distinct CDR3 sequences, 15% to 20% found once; its top ten account for approximately 5%. The sequencing used PBMCs, mostly from graft donor cells, collected 360 days after TCRalphabeta/CD19-depleted stem cell transplant. Receptors were obtained from a male patient aged 10 to 17 who had a stem cell transplant for acute lymphoblastic leukemia, so the T cells may come from the graft donor.

The gene calls are TRBV4-2 and TRBJ1-6; D is uncertain. The CDR3 sequence is 15 residues long. Germline V lookup: CDR1 LGHNA, CDR2 YNFKEQ. The germline V and J ends were trimmed by 0 bases and 7 bases, with 10 bases remaining between them. CDR3: CASSQDAGRNSPLHF. The CDR3 coding sequence is TGTGCCAGCAGCCAAGATGCCGGGAGGAATTCACCCCTCCACTTT.

The chain employs TRBV27 and TRBJ1-4; 8 bases line up with TRBD1. Germline CDR1 reads MNHEY; CDR2 reads SMNVEV (reference sequence). The trim removed 11 bases at V and 6 bases at J, leaving 8 bases unmatched. This CDR3 is built from 13 residues. The CDR3 DNA follows: TGTGCCCCCAGGGCCAGGGGGCATGAAAAACTGTTTTTT. It codes for CAPRARGHEKLFF.

This clonotype came up a few times. The chain employs TRBV5-8 and TRBJ2-2; D not certain. CDR3 size: 15 residues. Germline assignment: CDR1 SGHTS and CDR2 YDEGEE. Trimming shortened V by 4 bases and J by 4 bases, and 14 bases separated the two germline ends. CDR3: CASSPEWVGTGELFF. The CDR3 nucleotides read TGTGCCAGCAGCCCCGAGTGGGTTGGCACCGGGGAGCTGTTTTTT.

This clonotype was seen more than once but under ten times. The chain couples TRBV7-9 to TRBJ2-7; 14 nucleotides match TRBD2. Germline V gene sequence: CDR1 SEHNR, CDR2 FQNEAQ (reference sequence). The CDR3 sequence is 15 residues long. V lost 5 bases and J lost 6; bases outside the gene matches: 6. The CDR3 coding sequence is TGTGCCAGCAGCGGGACTAGCGGGAGCCTAACCGAGCAGTACTTC. The encoded protein is CASSGTSGSLTEQYF.

The table lists this clonotype with a few counts. In DNA form, the CDR3 reads TGTGCCAGCAGCTTAAGTGGAGAATCCTATGGCTACACCTTC. This sequence encodes CASSLSGESYGYTF. The V and J genes are TRBV7-3 and TRBJ1-2, with D hard to call. The V and J ends lost 1 base and 4 bases respectively, with 10 bases between them. Germline CDR1 reads SGHTA; CDR2 reads FQGTGA. The CDR3 is made up of 14 amino acids.

This clonotype came up a few times. The chain combines TRBV9 with TRBJ2-2; TRBD1 agrees at 7 bases. After removal of 7 bases from V and 2 bases from J, the junction contained 2 bases not matched to a gene. Germline V gene sequence: CDR1 SGDLS, CDR2 YYNGEE. The CDR3 has 13 residues. CDR3 sequence reads: CASGDSNTGELFF. CDR3 DNA: TGTGCCAGCGGGGACAGTAACACCGGGGAGCTGTTTTTT.

In its sample, this clonotype was seen a few times. The chain employs TRBV4-1 and TRBJ2-4; TRBD1 might be the D (6 bases). Germline loops: CDR1 MGHRA, CDR2 YSYEKL. The CDR3 has 18 residues. Trimming pared 1 base from V and 0 bases from J, leaving 16 bases between. The CDR3 here is CASSQAGTTTLAKNIQYF. CDR3 in DNA: TGCGCCAGCAGCCAAGCAGGGACAACCACTCTAGCCAAAAACATTCAGTACTTC.

This clonotype occurred many times. V usage is TRBV29-1 and J usage is TRBJ2-3; no clear D gene. The CDR3 is made up of 11 amino acids. Germline loops: CDR1 SQVTM, CDR2 ANQGSEA. Trimming stripped 2 bases from V and 6 bases from J, with 6 bases between. The DNA for the CDR3 is TGCAGCGTTGAAAGATCGGATACGCAGTATTTT. Translating gives CSVERSDTQYF.

The chain has TRBV7-7 and TRBJ2-5; 11 bases line up with TRBD2. V shed 9 bases and J 4 bases; nucleotides not matched to a gene: 7. CDR1 is SSHAT, CDR2 FNYEAQ, per germline (reference sequence). The length of the CDR3 is 14 residues. The CDR3 DNA reads as TGTGCCAGTTCGACTAGCGGGATCGGAGAGACCCAGTACTTC. Residues: CASSTSGIGETQYF.

This clonotype showed up just a few times. The chain couples TRBV27 to TRBJ1-5; the D gene is possibly TRBD1 (5 bases). The germline V and J ends were trimmed by 5 bases and 5 bases, with 16 bases remaining between them. The length of the CDR3 is 15 residues. CDR1 MNHEY and CDR2 SMNVEV come from the germline V gene (reference sequence). CDR3 sequence: CASSTLWGDDQPQHF. The CDR3 bases are TGTGCCAGCAGTACCCTATGGGGCGACGATCAGCCCCAGCATTTT.

This chain joins TRBV4-1 and TRBJ2-2; the D gene could be TRBD1 or TRBD2 (5 bases each). This CDR3 has 15 amino acids. CDR1 and CDR2 from the germline V gene are MGHRA and YSYEKL. Trimming removed 5 bases at V and 7 bases at J, with 17 bases between. This chain's CDR3 is CASSGGLLRGGELFF. The DNA of the CDR3 is TGCGCCAGCAGCGGAGGACTTCTAAGGGGCGGGGAGCTGTTTTTT.

This clonotype was detected ten times or more. The chain combines TRBV5-1 with TRBJ2-7, with 9 bases identical to TRBD1. V shed 4 bases and J 3 bases; nucleotides not matched to a gene: 8. The CDR3 sequence is 15 residues long. The germline V gene has CDR1 SGHRS and CDR2 YFSETQ. In nucleotides, the CDR3 is TGCGCCAGCAGCAACGGACAGGGGCAAATCTACGAGCAGTACTTC. Protein product: CASSNGQGQIYEQYF.

In DNA, the CDR3 is TGCAGTGCTAGAGATCCGCGGCTAGCGGGAGAGGGGGGCCTTCGGGTGTATTTT. It yields the protein CSARDPRLAGEGGLRVYF. The chain recombines TRBV20-1 with TRBJ2-3; TRBD2 aligns across 10 bases. The germline CDR1 and CDR2 sequences are DFQATT and SNEGSKA (reference sequence). With V trimmed by 0 bases and J by 14 bases, 23 bases remained unmatched. There are 18 residues in the CDR3.

The CDR3 DNA is TGTGCCAGCAGTTGGGGTCCAAATCAGCCCCAGCATTTT. It encodes CASSWGPNQPQHF. V gene TRBV27 combines with J gene TRBJ1-5; D uncertain. This CDR3 has 13 amino acids. Germline assignment: CDR1 MNHEY and CDR2 SMNVEV (reference sequence). With 4 bases removed from V and 4 bases from J, the gap between germline ends came to 8 bases.